The T cell receptor beta chain under discussion was sequenced for a study of T cells after posttransplantation cyclophosphamide (dated by TCRdb to about 2016). About the study as a whole: T cell repertoire reconstitution was tracked by TRB sequencing after myeloablative bone marrow transplantation in which posttransplantation cyclophosphamide was used as GVHD prophylaxis. Antigen receptor sequencing covered samples from roughly 40 PTCy-treated patients and approximately 15 of their related bone marrow donors. Blood from all 30 or so PTCy patients who had 1-year posttransplant specimens underwent TRB sequencing. In 3 patients, TRB sequencing was also performed on up to 3 more blood samples taken 2 to 5.2 years after transplant, and in 4 patients, pretransplant blood was also TRB-sequenced. Because TRA and TRB clonality were tightly correlated in fewer than ten samples, subsequent TCR analyses were focused on TRB only. Public TRB sequences were queried against a database of over 3,600 sequences associated with responses to pathogens, tumor antigens, self-antigens and alloantigens. Study-wide conclusions, independent of this receptor: Donor-recipient similarity was low at 1-2 months but rose over the first year, and later blood repertoires were often dominated by donor CD8+ memory clones. Across the 45 to 55 patients, TRB clonality was highly associated with recipient CMV seropositivity and CMV reactivation, and diversity with PTCy was similar to that in the CNI/methotrexate controls. The TRB repertoires of T cells infiltrating skin or GI tract showed only limited overlap with the TRB repertoires of T cells in blood.

At the junction V is shortened by 5 bases and J by 7 bases; bases outside the gene matches: 6. Reading from cysteine to phenylalanine, the CDR3 counts 13 amino acids. Only the CDR3 DNA stays, 39 bases, in frame from base 1. From the germline V gene (reference sequence), CDR1 is LNHNV and CDR2 is YYDKDF. The sample's treatment or condition label, in plain terms: high-dose cyclophosphamide on days +3 and +4 as single-agent GVHD prophylaxis. PTCy patients received busulfan and fludarabine conditioning, a related or unrelated marrow graft, and cyclophosphamide on days +3 and +4. PTCy-treated patients came from a prospective multi-institutional clinical trial. Mononuclear cells from peripheral blood and bone marrow were separated by Ficoll-Hypaque density centrifugation and then cryopreserved. Sorting of CD4+ and CD8+ T cells, including naive and memory subsets, was performed by FACS on a FACSAria II.

TRB sequencing was run on genomic DNA with either the immunoSEQ assay at survey resolution or the hsTCRB kit. Under the source paper's analysis protocol: The immunoSEQ software was used for initial read processing, and the LymphoSeq R package was used for repertoire analyses. Clonality was computed as 1 minus normalized Shannon entropy; Gini coefficient was also calculated for each TRB dataset. Phenotypes of unsorted samples were inferred by mapping TRB sequences from sorted subsets of the recipient or donor onto the same recipient's unsorted samples. Held by TCRdb, this immuneACCESS table contains in-frame sequences only and omits some clones. Under half of the omission traces to an unresolved V gene where checked; the cause of the rest is unknown. V and J calls and clone size are copied from that table; D and trimming were computed from the DNA. The sample table lists around 18,000 clones, over 60% of them with a count of one. Approximately 29% of the sample is held by the ten biggest clonotypes.

As regards this clone: This receptor's antigen is unknown. Within one base of it there is no much larger clone, and no base qualities were kept.

The sample consisted of CD8+ T cells sorted from PBMCs, taken around 2,000 days after a stem cell transplant with posttransplant cyclophosphamide. This chain joins TRBV15 to TRBJ2-3, and 7 junctional nucleotides match TRBD1. The origin of this receptor is a female patient in her forties or fifties who received an allogeneic stem cell transplant from a related donor, was CMV-positive, and had no GVHD. Some T cells seen after a transplant may have their origin in the graft donor. The CDR3 corresponds to CATSREDRHTQYF. The DNA reads TGTGCCACCAGCCGTGAGGACAGGCATACGCAGTATTTT.